The clone carrying this TCR beta chain was detected many times. Its antigen is not known. Graves' hyperthyroidism without ophthalmopathy progression within 18 months was termed stable. Clinical symptoms, serum thyroxine and TRAb, thyroid ultrasound and orbital computed tomography together formed the diagnostic basis. This sample was taken from a study of T cells in Graves' hyperthyroidism and ophthalmopathy. Whole-study context: At initial diagnosis, before any treatment had begun, peripheral blood was obtained.

Findings of the study overall: Peripheral blood also featured most of the thyroid clonotypes expanded above 0.001.

CDR1 and CDR2 from the germline V gene are SEHNR and FQNEAQ (reference sequence). The CDR3 sequence is 17 residues long. V was cut by 2 bases and J by 4 bases, with 20 bases left in between. The source material, RNA transcripts, was used to amplify TCR beta CDR3 regions. In the first-round RT-PCR of the TCR CDR3, the HTBI primer set was used. TCRdb re-called the multiplex PCR reads through MiXCR, storing one row per CDR3 protein. Among hundreds of thousands of distinct CDR3 sequences listed, 11% to 15% were seen once. Sample: blood. This rearrangement joins TRBV7-9 to TRBJ2-5; D is tentatively TRBD1 or TRBD2 (5 bases each). The sequence was obtained from a woman in her late teens or twenties with Graves' hyperthyroidism. CDR3 in amino acids: CASSLKRATGGLETQYF. As DNA, the CDR3 is TGTGCCAGCAGCTTAAAGAGGGCCACAGGCGGTTTAGAGACCCAGTACTTC.